Listed below are T cell receptor beta chains from one sample, sequenced in a study of blood T cell repertoires in COVID-19. Data came from immunoSEQ multiplex PCR; TCRdb stores just in-frame clones and leaves some out. The sample includes about 160,000 clones, approximately 86% seen only once; the top ten take roughly 3%. The sample was peripheral blood. Every receptor here comes from a man aged 65 to 85 with acute or convalescent COVID-19. Both conserved end residues are part of each CDR3. A D gene is named only where the DNA matches it firmly. Clone size is given for some rows only: seen once, a few or many times, or a class if the clone is expanded.

j_gene: TRBJ1-6
d_gene: -
v_gene: TRBV7-2
abundance: -
CDR3aa: CASSKGGWNSPLHF
CDR3nt: TGTGCCAGCAGCAAAGGGGGATGGAATTCACCCCTCCACTTT

j_gene: TRBJ1-1
d_gene: TRBD1
v_gene: TRBV28
abundance: -
CDR3aa: CASSSPGQGGAEAFF
CDR3nt: TGTGCCAGCAGTTCCCCCGGACAGGGGGGGGCTGAAGCTTTCTTT

j_gene: TRBJ2-1
d_gene: TRBD2
v_gene: TRBV7-3
abundance: -
CDR3aa: CASSLNPSGTYNEQFF
CDR3nt: TGTGCCAGCAGCTTAAATCCTAGCGGGACTTACAATGAGCAGTTCTTC

j_gene: TRBJ2-3
d_gene: -
v_gene: TRBV3-1/TRBV3-2
abundance: -
CDR3aa: CASSQDSHGSNHPDTQYF
CDR3nt: TGTGCCAGCAGCCAAGATTCTCATGGCAGTAATCATCCAGATACGCAGTATTTT

j_gene: TRBJ1-5
d_gene: -
v_gene: TRBV6-5
abundance: -
CDR3aa: CASSYGRDQPQHF
CDR3nt: TGTGCCAGCAGTTACGGCAGGGATCAGCCCCAGCATTTT

j_gene: TRBJ1-4
d_gene: -
v_gene: TRBV28
abundance: -
CDR3aa: CASRGTFEKLFF
CDR3nt: TGTGCCAGCAGAGGGACATTCGAAAAACTGTTTTTT

j_gene: TRBJ2-7
d_gene: -
v_gene: TRBV12-3/TRBV12-4
abundance: -
CDR3aa: CASSFGYEQYF
CDR3nt: TGTGCCAGCAGTTTCGGTTACGAGCAGTACTTC

j_gene: TRBJ1-6
d_gene: TRBD1
v_gene: TRBV3-1/TRBV3-2
abundance: many
CDR3aa: CASSQQTGGNSPLHF
CDR3nt: TGTGCCAGCAGCCAGCAGACAGGGGGTAATTCACCCCTCCACTTT

j_gene: TRBJ1-1
d_gene: -
v_gene: TRBV19
abundance: -
CDR3aa: CASSPRGGENTEAFF
CDR3nt: TGTGCCAGTAGTCCAAGGGGAGGGGAGAACACTGAAGCTTTCTTT

j_gene: TRBJ2-1
d_gene: -
v_gene: TRBV28
abundance: -
CDR3aa: CASSLGGSYYNEQFF
CDR3nt: TGTGCCAGCAGTTTAGGGGGCTCATACTACAATGAGCAGTTCTTC

j_gene: TRBJ1-2
d_gene: TRBD1
v_gene: TRBV6-5
abundance: -
CDR3aa: CASSGDSSTYGYTF
CDR3nt: TGTGCCAGCAGCGGGGACAGCTCCACCTATGGCTACACCTTC

j_gene: TRBJ2-5
d_gene: -
v_gene: TRBV19
abundance: once
CDR3aa: CASRSVPGHGRETQYF
CDR3nt: TGTGCCAGTAGATCAGTCCCGGGACATGGACGAGAGACCCAGTACTTC

j_gene: TRBJ2-3
d_gene: -
v_gene: TRBV7-9
abundance: -
CDR3aa: CASSGLSTDTQYF
CDR3nt: TGTGCCAGCTCTGGCCTTAGCACAGATACGCAGTATTTT

j_gene: TRBJ2-1
d_gene: -
v_gene: TRBV9
abundance: -
CDR3aa: CASSVVAHSSYNEQFF
CDR3nt: TGTGCCAGCAGCGTAGTCGCGCATAGCTCCTACAATGAGCAGTTCTTC

j_gene: TRBJ2-1
d_gene: TRBD2
v_gene: TRBV24-1
abundance: -
CDR3aa: CATSEARTSGRAYNEQFF
CDR3nt: TGTGCCACCAGTGAAGCCAGGACTAGCGGGAGGGCCTACAATGAGCAGTTCTTC

j_gene: TRBJ1-6
d_gene: TRBD1
v_gene: TRBV7-8
abundance: few
CDR3aa: CASSFPGQGNSPLHF
CDR3nt: TGTGCCAGCAGCTTCCCGGGACAGGGTAATTCACCCCTCCACTTT

j_gene: TRBJ2-3
d_gene: TRBD1
v_gene: TRBV5-1
abundance: -
CDR3aa: CASSLGQGAGDTQYF
CDR3nt: TGCGCCAGCAGCTTGGGGCAGGGGGCAGGAGATACGCAGTATTTT

j_gene: TRBJ1-5
d_gene: TRBD1
v_gene: TRBV3-1/TRBV3-2
abundance: -
CDR3aa: CASSRRDSNQPQHF
CDR3nt: TGTGCCAGCAGCCGCCGGGACAGTAATCAGCCCCAGCATTTT

j_gene: TRBJ2-1
d_gene: TRBD2
v_gene: TRBV28
abundance: -
CDR3aa: CASSSPGLANEQFF
CDR3nt: TGTGCCAGCAGTTCCCCGGGACTAGCGAATGAGCAGTTCTTC

j_gene: TRBJ2-1
d_gene: TRBD1
v_gene: TRBV4-3
abundance: -
CDR3aa: CASSQGTGEINEQFF
CDR3nt: TGCGCCAGCAGCCAGGGGACAGGAGAAATCAATGAGCAGTTCTTC

j_gene: TRBJ1-5
d_gene: -
v_gene: TRBV6-5
abundance: -
CDR3aa: CASKRDQPQHF
CDR3nt: TGTGCCAGCAAGAGAGATCAGCCCCAGCATTTT

j_gene: TRBJ1-5
d_gene: TRBD1
v_gene: TRBV18
abundance: -
CDR3aa: CASSRTGDSNQPQHF
CDR3nt: TGTGCCAGCTCCCGGACAGGGGATAGCAATCAGCCCCAGCATTTT

j_gene: TRBJ1-2
d_gene: -
v_gene: TRBV5-1
abundance: -
CDR3aa: CASSQGQFPNYGYTF
CDR3nt: TGCGCCAGCAGCCAAGGACAGTTTCCTAACTATGGCTACACCTTC

j_gene: TRBJ2-1
d_gene: -
v_gene: TRBV11-2
abundance: -
CDR3aa: CASSLVGGLVVLNEQFF
CDR3nt: TGTGCCAGCAGCTTAGTGGGGGGTCTAGTGGTTCTCAATGAGCAGTTCTTC

j_gene: TRBJ1-1
d_gene: TRBD1
v_gene: TRBV28
abundance: -
CDR3aa: CASSYRDRGTEAFF
CDR3nt: TGTGCCAGCAGTTACCGGGACAGGGGGACTGAAGCTTTCTTT

j_gene: TRBJ2-1
d_gene: -
v_gene: TRBV28
abundance: -
CDR3aa: CACREISSYNEQFF
CDR3nt: TGTGCCTGCCGGGAGATTTCCTCCTACAATGAGCAGTTCTTC

j_gene: TRBJ2-1
d_gene: -
v_gene: TRBV11-1
abundance: -
CDR3aa: CASRTQGSGNEQFF
CDR3nt: TGTGCCAGCAGAACCCAGGGGTCTGGGAATGAGCAGTTCTTC

j_gene: TRBJ1-6
d_gene: -
v_gene: TRBV9
abundance: -
CDR3aa: CASSVGGEGASSPLHF
CDR3nt: TGTGCCAGCAGCGTAGGGGGAGAGGGAGCTTCGTCACCCCTCCACTTT

j_gene: TRBJ1-2
d_gene: TRBD1
v_gene: TRBV29-1
abundance: -
CDR3aa: CSVDTPGTGEHGYTF
CDR3nt: TGCAGCGTTGATACCCCCGGGACAGGGGAGCATGGCTACACCTTC

j_gene: TRBJ1-5
d_gene: -
v_gene: TRBV7-2
abundance: -
CDR3aa: CASSTDGNQPQHF
CDR3nt: TGTGCCAGCAGCACAGACGGCAATCAGCCCCAGCATTTT

j_gene: TRBJ2-2
d_gene: -
v_gene: TRBV29-1
abundance: -
CDR3aa: CSVEPRVNTGELFF
CDR3nt: TGCAGCGTTGAACCCAGGGTGAACACCGGGGAGCTGTTTTTT

j_gene: TRBJ2-3
d_gene: TRBD1
v_gene: TRBV24-1
abundance: -
CDR3aa: CATSVGQVEGTDTQYF
CDR3nt: TGTGCCACCAGTGTAGGACAGGTGGAAGGCACAGATACGCAGTATTTT

j_gene: TRBJ1-6
d_gene: -
v_gene: TRBV27
abundance: -
CDR3aa: CASSLRGSYNSPLHF
CDR3nt: TGTGCCAGCAGTTTAAGGGGTTCCTATAATTCACCCCTCCACTTT

j_gene: TRBJ2-5
d_gene: TRBD2
v_gene: TRBV10-1
abundance: -
CDR3aa: CASSEWSGRALRETQYF
CDR3nt: TGCGCCAGCAGTGAATGGAGCGGGAGGGCCTTAAGAGAGACCCAGTACTTC

j_gene: TRBJ2-1
d_gene: TRBD2
v_gene: TRBV7-9
abundance: -
CDR3aa: CASSPPSGSSYNEQFF
CDR3nt: TGTGCCAGCAGTCCACCTAGCGGGTCCTCCTACAATGAGCAGTTCTTC

j_gene: TRBJ2-3
d_gene: TRBD2
v_gene: TRBV6-7
abundance: -
CDR3aa: CASSVRSGLAGVRVCTDTQYF
CDR3nt: TGTGCCAGCAGTGTAAGATCGGGACTAGCGGGAGTAAGGGTGTGCACAGATACGCAGTATTTT

j_gene: TRBJ1-1
d_gene: TRBD1
v_gene: TRBV7-2
abundance: -
CDR3aa: CASSLNRGGTEAFF
CDR3nt: TGTGCCAGCAGCCTAAACAGGGGGGGCACTGAAGCTTTCTTT

j_gene: TRBJ2-7
d_gene: -
v_gene: TRBV24-1
abundance: -
CDR3aa: CATSHPVSYEQYF
CDR3nt: TGTGCCACCAGTCACCCAGTGTCCTACGAGCAGTACTTC

j_gene: TRBJ1-3
d_gene: -
v_gene: TRBV28
abundance: -
CDR3aa: CASSRPGVANTIYF
CDR3nt: TGTGCCAGCAGCCGCCCGGGGGTGGCAAACACCATATATTTT

j_gene: TRBJ1-2
d_gene: -
v_gene: TRBV6-6
abundance: -
CDR3aa: CASRSVGRGYGYTF
CDR3nt: TGTGCCAGCAGATCAGTAGGTCGGGGCTATGGCTACACCTTC

j_gene: TRBJ2-5
d_gene: -
v_gene: TRBV6-5
abundance: -
CDR3aa: CASSSQPGNQETQYF
CDR3nt: TGTGCCAGCAGTTCCCAACCGGGGAACCAAGAGACCCAGTACTTC

j_gene: TRBJ2-2
d_gene: TRBD1
v_gene: TRBV6-5
abundance: -
CDR3aa: CAIGTVYSGELFF
CDR3nt: TGTGCTATAGGGACAGTTTATTCCGGGGAGCTGTTTTTT

j_gene: TRBJ2-5
d_gene: TRBD2
v_gene: TRBV5-6
abundance: -
CDR3aa: CASSFSSGGETQYF
CDR3nt: TGTGCCAGCAGCTTCTCTAGCGGTGGGGAGACCCAGTACTTC

j_gene: TRBJ1-3
d_gene: TRBD1
v_gene: TRBV29-1
abundance: -
CDR3aa: CSVRGPPGNTIYF
CDR3nt: TGCAGCGTGAGGGGGCCCCCTGGAAACACCATATATTTT

j_gene: TRBJ2-3
d_gene: -
v_gene: TRBV7-2
abundance: -
CDR3aa: CASSHDTGAADTQYF
CDR3nt: TGTGCCAGCAGCCACGATACGGGTGCGGCAGATACGCAGTATTTT

j_gene: TRBJ1-1
d_gene: TRBD1
v_gene: TRBV7-9
abundance: -
CDR3aa: CASSGALGQTDVEAFF
CDR3nt: TGTGCCAGCAGCGGCGCCCTGGGACAGACCGACGTCGAAGCTTTCTTT

j_gene: TRBJ1-2
d_gene: -
v_gene: TRBV28
abundance: -
CDR3aa: CASSLPQGIGYGYTF
CDR3nt: TGTGCCAGCAGTTTACCTCAGGGTATTGGGTATGGCTACACCTTC

j_gene: TRBJ2-1
d_gene: -
v_gene: TRBV11-3
abundance: -
CDR3aa: CASSGPGDEQFF
CDR3nt: TGTGCCAGCAGCGGCCCAGGGGATGAGCAGTTCTTC

j_gene: TRBJ2-7
d_gene: TRBD1
v_gene: TRBV5-1
abundance: -
CDR3aa: CASSRDREYEQYF
CDR3nt: TGCGCCAGCAGCCGGGACAGGGAGTACGAGCAGTACTTC

j_gene: TRBJ2-1
d_gene: TRBD2
v_gene: TRBV24-1
abundance: -
CDR3aa: CATSDPTSGSDEQFF
CDR3nt: TGTGCCACCAGTGATCCGACTAGCGGGAGCGATGAGCAGTTCTTC

j_gene: TRBJ2-7
d_gene: -
v_gene: TRBV7-8
abundance: -
CDR3aa: CASSLSGTSYEQYF
CDR3nt: TGTGCCAGCAGCTTATCGGGAACCTCCTACGAGCAGTACTTC

j_gene: TRBJ1-1
d_gene: TRBD1
v_gene: TRBV20-1
abundance: -
CDR3aa: CSASGGTEIPNTEAFF
CDR3nt: TGCAGTGCTAGTGGCGGGACAGAGATTCCGAACACTGAAGCTTTCTTT